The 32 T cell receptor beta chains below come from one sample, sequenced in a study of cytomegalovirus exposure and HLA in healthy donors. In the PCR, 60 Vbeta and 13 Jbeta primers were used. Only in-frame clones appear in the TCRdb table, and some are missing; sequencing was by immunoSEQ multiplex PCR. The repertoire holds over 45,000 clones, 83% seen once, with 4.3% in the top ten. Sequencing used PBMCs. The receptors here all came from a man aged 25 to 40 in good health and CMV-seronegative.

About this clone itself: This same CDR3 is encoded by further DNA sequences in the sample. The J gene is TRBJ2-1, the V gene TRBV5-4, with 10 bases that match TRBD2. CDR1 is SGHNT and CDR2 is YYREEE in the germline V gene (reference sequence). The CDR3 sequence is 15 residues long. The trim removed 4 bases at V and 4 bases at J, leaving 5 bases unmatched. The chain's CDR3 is CASSSTSGTYNEQFF. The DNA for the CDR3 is TGTGCCAGCAGCAGTACTAGCGGGACATACAATGAGCAGTTCTTC.

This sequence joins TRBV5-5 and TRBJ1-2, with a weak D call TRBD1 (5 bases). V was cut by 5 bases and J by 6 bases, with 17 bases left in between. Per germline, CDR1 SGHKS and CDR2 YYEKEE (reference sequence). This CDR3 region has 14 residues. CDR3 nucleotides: TGTGCCAGCAGATATTACCAGGGTTCGGATGGCTACACCTTC. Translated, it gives CASRYYQGSDGYTF.

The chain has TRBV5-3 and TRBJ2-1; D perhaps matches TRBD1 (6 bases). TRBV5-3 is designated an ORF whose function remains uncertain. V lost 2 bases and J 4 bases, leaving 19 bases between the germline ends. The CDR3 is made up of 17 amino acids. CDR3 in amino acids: CARSFGGPRRIYNEQFF. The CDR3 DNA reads TGTGCCAGAAGCTTTGGGGGCCCCCGGAGGATATACAATGAGCAGTTCTTC.

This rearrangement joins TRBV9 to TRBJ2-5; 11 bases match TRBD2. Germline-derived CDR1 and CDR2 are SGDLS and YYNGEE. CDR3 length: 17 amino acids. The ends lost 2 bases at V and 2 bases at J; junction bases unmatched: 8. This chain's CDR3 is CASSVTSGIGKQETQYF. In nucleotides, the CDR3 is TGTGCCAGCAGCGTGACTAGCGGGATAGGAAAACAAGAGACCCAGTACTTC.

Written as DNA, the CDR3 is TGCGCCAGCAGCTTGTCCTCCCCCCAGGGCAGGGGCTCTGGAGGCTACACCTTC. Translation gives CASSLSSPQGRGSGGYTF. This sequence joins TRBV5-1 and TRBJ1-2, with D perhaps matching TRBD1 (6 bases). The germline CDR1 and CDR2 sequences are SGHRS and YFSETQ. There are 18 residues in the CDR3. Trimming took 1 base from V and 8 from J, leaving 27 bases between them.

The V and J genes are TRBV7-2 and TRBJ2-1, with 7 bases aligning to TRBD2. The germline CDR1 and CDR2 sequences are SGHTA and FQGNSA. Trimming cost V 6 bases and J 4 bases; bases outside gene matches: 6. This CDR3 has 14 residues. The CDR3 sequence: CASRGGTEYNEQFF. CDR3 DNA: TGTGCCAGCAGGGGGGGGACTGAATACAATGAGCAGTTCTTC.

DNA of the CDR3: TGTGCCAGTATACGAACAGGGGCCCCTACTAATGAAAAACTGTTTTTT. Its protein product is CASIRTGAPTNEKLFF. The rearrangement uses TRBV19 and TRBJ1-4, with 7 nucleotides matching TRBD1. The J segment lost 2 bases and the V segment lost 7 bases, leaving 10 bases of the junction unmatched. The length of the CDR3 is 16 residues. Germline CDR1 reads LNHDA; CDR2 reads SQIVND (reference sequence).

In nucleotides, the CDR3 is TGTGCCACCAGCAGCGGCGACTATGGTGGCACAGATACGCAGTATTTT. Protein: CATSSGDYGGTDTQYF. The rearrangement links TRBV15 to TRBJ2-3, with D maybe TRBD2 (5 bases). The V gene lost 3 bases and the J gene lost 1 base, with 14 bases spanning the gap. Germline V CDR1 and CDR2: LNHNV, YYDKDF (reference sequence). CDR3 length equals 16 residues.

CDR3 amino acids: CASSSRQGDEQYF. The CDR3 DNA sequence: TGTGCCAGCAGCTCCAGACAGGGAGACGAGCAGTACTTC. This chain joins TRBV11-2 and TRBJ2-7; TRBD1 matches at 7 bases. CDR3 size: 13 residues. Germline V CDR1 and CDR2: SGHAT, FQNNGV. V lost 4 bases, J lost 5 bases, and 5 bases stayed unmatched.

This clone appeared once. The CDR3, as DNA: TGTGCCAGCGGTCCGGGGGGCAATGAGCAGTTCTTC. This codes for CASGPGGNEQFF. The chain uses TRBV14 and TRBJ2-1, with 7 bases aligning to TRBD2. In germline, CDR1 is SGHDN, CDR2 FVKESK. V was clipped by 8 bases and J by 6 bases; unmatched bases: 4. The CDR3 is 12 residues long.

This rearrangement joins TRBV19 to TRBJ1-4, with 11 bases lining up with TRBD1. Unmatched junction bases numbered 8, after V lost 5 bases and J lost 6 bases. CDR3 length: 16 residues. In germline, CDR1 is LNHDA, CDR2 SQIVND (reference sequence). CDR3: CASSPRTGQGDEKLFF. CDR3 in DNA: TGTGCCAGTAGTCCCCGGACGGGACAGGGGGATGAAAAACTGTTTTTT.

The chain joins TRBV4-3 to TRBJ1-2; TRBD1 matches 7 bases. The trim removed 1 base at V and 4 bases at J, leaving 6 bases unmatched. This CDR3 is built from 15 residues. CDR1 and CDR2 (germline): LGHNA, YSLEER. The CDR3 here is CASSQGGGAIYGYTF. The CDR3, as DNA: TGCGCCAGCAGCCAAGGAGGGGGCGCGATCTATGGCTACACCTTC.

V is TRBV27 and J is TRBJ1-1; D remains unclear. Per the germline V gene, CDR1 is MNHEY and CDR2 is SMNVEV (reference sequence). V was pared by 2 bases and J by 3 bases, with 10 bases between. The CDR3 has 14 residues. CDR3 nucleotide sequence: TGTGCCAGCAGTTTAGCCCAGATTCACACTGAAGCTTTCTTT. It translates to CASSLAQIHTEAFF.

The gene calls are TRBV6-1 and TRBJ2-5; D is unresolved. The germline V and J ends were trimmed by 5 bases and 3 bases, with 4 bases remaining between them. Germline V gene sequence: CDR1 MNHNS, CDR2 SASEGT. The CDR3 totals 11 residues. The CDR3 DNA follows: TGTGCCAGCAGTCCCGAAGAGACCCAGTACTTC. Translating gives CASSPEETQYF.

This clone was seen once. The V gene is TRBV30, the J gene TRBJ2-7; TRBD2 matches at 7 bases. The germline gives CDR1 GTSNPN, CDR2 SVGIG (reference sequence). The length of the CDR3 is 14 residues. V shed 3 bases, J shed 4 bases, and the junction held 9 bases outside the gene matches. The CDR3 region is CAWRPGGGKYEQYF. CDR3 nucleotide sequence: TGTGCCTGGAGGCCCGGCGGGGGTAAGTACGAGCAGTACTTC.

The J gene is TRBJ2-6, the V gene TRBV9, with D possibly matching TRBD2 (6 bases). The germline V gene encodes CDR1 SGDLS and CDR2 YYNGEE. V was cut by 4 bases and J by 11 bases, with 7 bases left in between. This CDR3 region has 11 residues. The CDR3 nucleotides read TGTGCCAGCAGCCCGGGGGACGTCCTGACTTTC. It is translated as CASSPGDVLTF.

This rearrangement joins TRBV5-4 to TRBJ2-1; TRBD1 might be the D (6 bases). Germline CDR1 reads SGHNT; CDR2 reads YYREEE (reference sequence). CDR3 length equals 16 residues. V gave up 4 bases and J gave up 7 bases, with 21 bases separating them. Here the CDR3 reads CASSRDPSSQGNEQFF. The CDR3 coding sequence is TGTGCCAGCAGCCGTGATCCTTCTAGCCAGGGGAATGAGCAGTTCTTC.

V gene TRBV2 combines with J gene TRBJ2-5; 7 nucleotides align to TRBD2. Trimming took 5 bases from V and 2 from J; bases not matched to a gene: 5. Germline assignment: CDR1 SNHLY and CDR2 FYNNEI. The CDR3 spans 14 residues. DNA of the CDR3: TGTGCCAGCAGTATCCAGGGAGGGCAAGAGACCCAGTACTTC. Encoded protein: CASSIQGGQETQYF.

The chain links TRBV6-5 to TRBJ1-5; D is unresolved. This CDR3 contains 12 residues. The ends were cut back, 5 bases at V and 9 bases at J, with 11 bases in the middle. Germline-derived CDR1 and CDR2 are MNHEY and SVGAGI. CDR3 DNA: TGTGCCAGCAGTCCCGGCCCAGGGCCCCAGCATTTT. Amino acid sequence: CASSPGPGPQHF.

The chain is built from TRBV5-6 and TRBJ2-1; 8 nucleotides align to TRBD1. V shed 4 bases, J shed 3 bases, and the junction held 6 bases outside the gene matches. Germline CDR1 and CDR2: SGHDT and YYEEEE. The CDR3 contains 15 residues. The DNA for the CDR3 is TGTGCCAGCAGCAGCTTCGACAGGGGCTACAATGAGCAGTTCTTC. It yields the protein CASSSFDRGYNEQFF.

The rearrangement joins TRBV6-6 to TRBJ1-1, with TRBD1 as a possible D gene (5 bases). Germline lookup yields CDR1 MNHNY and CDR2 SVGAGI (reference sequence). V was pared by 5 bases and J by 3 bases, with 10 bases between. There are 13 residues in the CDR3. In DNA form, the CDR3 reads TGTGCCAGCAGTCTTGAAGGGGACACTGAAGCTTTCTTT. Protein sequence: CASSLEGDTEAFF.

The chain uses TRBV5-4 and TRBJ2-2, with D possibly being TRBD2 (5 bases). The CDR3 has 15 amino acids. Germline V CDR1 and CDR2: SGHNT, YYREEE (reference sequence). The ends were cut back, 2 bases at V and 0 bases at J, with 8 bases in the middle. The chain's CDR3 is CASSLRGANTGELFF. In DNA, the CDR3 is TGTGCCAGCAGCTTACGGGGAGCGAACACCGGGGAGCTGTTTTTT. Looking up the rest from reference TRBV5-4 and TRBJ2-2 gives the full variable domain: ETGVTQSPTHLIKTRGQQVTLRCSSQSGHNTVSWYQQALGQGPQFIFQYYREEENGRGNFPPRFSGLQFPNYSSELNVNALELDDSALYLCASSLRGANTGELFFGEGSRLTVL.

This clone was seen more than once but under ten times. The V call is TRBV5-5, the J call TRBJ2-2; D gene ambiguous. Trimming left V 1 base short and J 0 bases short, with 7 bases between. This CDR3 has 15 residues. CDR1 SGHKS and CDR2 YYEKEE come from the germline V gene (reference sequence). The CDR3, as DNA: TGTGCCAGCAGCTTGACAGTCGCGAACACCGGGGAGCTGTTTTTT. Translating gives CASSLTVANTGELFF.

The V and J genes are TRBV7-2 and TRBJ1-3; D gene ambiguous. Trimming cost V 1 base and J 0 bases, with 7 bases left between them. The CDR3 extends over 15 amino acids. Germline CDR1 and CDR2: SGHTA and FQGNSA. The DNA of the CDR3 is TGTGCCAGCAGCTTAGACCTTAGCTCTGGAAACACCATATATTTT. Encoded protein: CASSLDLSSGNTIYF.

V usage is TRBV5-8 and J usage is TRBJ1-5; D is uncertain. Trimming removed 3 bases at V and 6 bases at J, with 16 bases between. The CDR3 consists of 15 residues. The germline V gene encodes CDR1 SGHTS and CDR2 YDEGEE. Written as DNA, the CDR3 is TGTGCCAGCAGCTCCGTACCCTTCGGGAGTCAGCCCCAGCATTTT. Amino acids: CASSSVPFGSQPQHF. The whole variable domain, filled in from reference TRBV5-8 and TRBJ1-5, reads EAGVTQSPTHLIKTRGQQATLRCSPISGHTSVYWYQQALGLGLQFLLWYDEGEERNRGNFPPRFSGRQFPNYSSELNVNALELEDSALYLCASSSVPFGSQPQHFGDGTRLSIL.

CDR3 nucleotides: TGTGCCAGCAGCGGGTTAGGGGACTTATCGGTAGGGGAGCAGTACTTC. Amino acid sequence: CASSGLGDLSVGEQYF. The rearrangement links TRBV5-4 to TRBJ2-7; maybe TRBD2 (6 bases). The length of the CDR3 is 16 residues. Germline CDR1 reads SGHNT; CDR2 reads YYREEE (reference sequence). Deletions cut 4 bases from V and 7 bases from J, with 24 bases between. The whole variable domain, filled in from reference TRBV5-4 and TRBJ2-7, reads ETGVTQSPTHLIKTRGQQVTLRCSSQSGHNTVSWYQQALGQGPQFIFQYYREEENGRGNFPPRFSGLQFPNYSSELNVNALELDDSALYLCASSGLGDLSVGEQYFGPGTRLTVT.

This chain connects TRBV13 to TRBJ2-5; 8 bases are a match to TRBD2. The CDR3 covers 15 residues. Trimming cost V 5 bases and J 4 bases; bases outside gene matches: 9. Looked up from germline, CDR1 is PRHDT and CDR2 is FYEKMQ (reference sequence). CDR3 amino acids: CASSPEREMSETQYF. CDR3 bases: TGTGCCAGCAGCCCCGAGCGGGAGATGTCAGAGACCCAGTACTTC.

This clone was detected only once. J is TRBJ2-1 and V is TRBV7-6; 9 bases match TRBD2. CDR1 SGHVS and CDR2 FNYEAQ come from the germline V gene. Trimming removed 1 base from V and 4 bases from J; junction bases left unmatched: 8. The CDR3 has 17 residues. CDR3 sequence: CASSLESAGGHYNEQFF. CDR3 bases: TGTGCCAGCAGCTTAGAATCCGCGGGAGGGCATTACAATGAGCAGTTCTTC.

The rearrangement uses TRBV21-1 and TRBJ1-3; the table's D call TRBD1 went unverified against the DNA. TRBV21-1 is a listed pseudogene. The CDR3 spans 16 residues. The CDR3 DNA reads TGTGCCAGCAGCAAGGAGGACAGCACCTGGGGAAACACCATATATTTT. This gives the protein CASSKEDSTWGNTIYF.

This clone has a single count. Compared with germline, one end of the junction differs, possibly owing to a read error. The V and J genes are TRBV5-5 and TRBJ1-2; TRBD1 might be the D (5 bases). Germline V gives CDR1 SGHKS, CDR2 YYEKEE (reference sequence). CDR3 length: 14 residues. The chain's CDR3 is CTSRYYQGSDGYTF. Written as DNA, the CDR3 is TGTACCAGCAGATATTACCAGGGTTCGGATGGCTACACCTTC. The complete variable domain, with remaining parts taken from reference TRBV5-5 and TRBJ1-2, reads DAGVTQSPTHLIKTRGQQVTLRCSPISGHKSVSWYQQVLGQGPQFIFQYYEKEERGRGNFPDRFSARQFPNYSSELNVNALLLGDSALYLCTSRYYQGSDGYTFGSGTRLTVV.

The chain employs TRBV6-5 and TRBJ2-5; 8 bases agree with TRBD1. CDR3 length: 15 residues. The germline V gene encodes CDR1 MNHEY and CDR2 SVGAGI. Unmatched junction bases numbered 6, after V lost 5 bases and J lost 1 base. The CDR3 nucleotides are TGTGCCAGCAGTGCACGCGGGACAGGCCAAGAGACCCAGTACTTC. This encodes CASSARGTGQETQYF.

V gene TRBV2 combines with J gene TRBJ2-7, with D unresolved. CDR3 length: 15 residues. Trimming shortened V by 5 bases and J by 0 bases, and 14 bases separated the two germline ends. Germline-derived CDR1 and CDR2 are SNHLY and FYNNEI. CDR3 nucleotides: TGTGCCAGCAGTCTCCTTAGCAAGGACTCCTACGAGCAGTACTTC. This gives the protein CASSLLSKDSYEQYF.